This T cell receptor beta chain was recovered during a study of cytomegalovirus exposure and HLA in healthy donors. This clone turned up a few times. The antigen is unknown. Use of 60 Vbeta and 13 Jbeta primers characterized the PCR. Here immunoSEQ multiplex PCR was the method, and the copy in TCRdb shows in-frame clones only, minus some. This table has 200,000 to 250,000 clones, roughly 87% appearing once. The CDR3 is 11 amino acids. Deletions cut 6 bases from V and 4 bases from J, with 6 bases between. Germline V gives CDR1 MDHEN, CDR2 SYDVKM. Study-level findings and limits: In all likelihood, a cluster of highly shared sequence variants was a sequencing artifact. Near-uniform donor sequencing depth was presumed by presence/absence analyses. The classifier reportedly diagnosed cytomegalovirus status with high sensitivity and specificity.

What was sequenced was PBMCs. The genes are TRBV28 and TRBJ1-2, with D possibly being TRBD1 (5 bases). The clonotype originates from a woman aged 40 to 50 in good health and CMV-seropositive. The chain's CDR3 is CASRQGYGYTF. For the CDR3, the DNA is TGTGCCAGCAGGCAGGGCTATGGCTACACCTTC.